The next 16 T cell receptor beta chains were all read from a single sample in a study of blood T cell repertoires in COVID-19. Using immunoSEQ multiplex PCR, the repertoire was profiled, and TCRdb retains in-frame clones only, with some absent. The table has about 140,000 clones, about 87% seen once. The sample taken for sequencing was PBMCs or T cells enriched from blood (not recorded which). Source of these receptors: a man aged 60-69 years who had recovered from COVID-19.

The V and J genes are TRBV7-9 and TRBJ2-2, with D tentatively TRBD2 (7 bases). V lost 4 bases to trimming and J lost 2 bases, with 17 bases between them. Germline V gene sequence: CDR1 SEHNR, CDR2 FQNEAQ (reference sequence). This CDR3 contains 17 residues. The CDR3 here is CASSSPRGGPNTGELFF. In nucleotides, the CDR3 is TGTGCCAGCAGCTCCCCTCGCGGGGGCCCCAACACCGGGGAGCTGTTTTTT.

This chain links TRBV18 with TRBJ1-1; perhaps TRBD1 as D (6 bases). Germline V CDR1 and CDR2: KGHSH, LQKENI. Trimming left V 3 bases short and J 7 bases short, with 12 bases between. CDR3 size: 13 residues. The DNA of the CDR3 is TGTGCCAGCTCACCTCAGGGGCTTGGTGAAGCTTTCTTT. Translation gives CASSPQGLGEAFF. The full variable domain, its missing parts supplied by reference TRBV18 and TRBJ1-1, is NAGVMQNPRHLVRRRGQEARLRCSPMKGHSHVYWYRQLPEEGLKFMVYLQKENIIDESGMPKERFSAEFPKEGPSILRIQQVVRGDSAAYFCASSPQGLGEAFFGQGTRLTVV.

The genes are TRBV10-1 and TRBJ2-1, with 13 bases lining up with TRBD2. The ends lost 4 bases at V and 5 bases at J; junction bases unmatched: 2. CDR3 size: 15 residues. Germline values: CDR1 WNHNN, CDR2 SYGVQD (reference sequence). CDR3 loop: CASSAGLAGNNEQFF. CDR3 in DNA: TGCGCCAGCAGTGCGGGACTAGCGGGGAACAATGAGCAGTTCTTC.

Only one count was recorded for this clone. The J gene is TRBJ2-1, the V gene TRBV5-1; 12 nucleotides agree with TRBD1. The CDR3 sequence is 15 residues long. Trimming cost V 4 bases and J 4 bases; bases outside gene matches: 3. Germline V gives CDR1 SGHRS, CDR2 YFSETQ. The CDR3 DNA sequence: TGCGCCAGCAGCGAGGGACAGGGGGCTTACAATGAGCAGTTCTTC. This translates into CASSEGQGAYNEQFF.

The rearrangement joins TRBV19 to TRBJ2-7; 7 positions match TRBD2. The germline V gene encodes CDR1 LNHDA and CDR2 SQIVND (reference sequence). V trimming: 4 bases; J trimming: 2 bases; junction bases outside the gene matches: 5. The CDR3 has 14 amino acids. The CDR3 is CASSNTAGTYEQYF. The CDR3 DNA reads TGTGCCAGTAGTAATACAGCGGGGACCTACGAGCAGTACTTC.

This clone showed up just a few times. The V call is TRBV30, the J call TRBJ2-2; D unresolved. Deletions cut 3 bases from V and 3 bases from J, with 5 bases between. Germline CDR1 GTSNPN, CDR2 SVGIG (reference sequence). The CDR3 is 12 residues long. The CDR3 nucleotides read TGTGCCTGGAGAGCTTACACCGGGGAGCTGTTTTTT. Amino acid sequence: CAWRAYTGELFF.

The chain couples TRBV5-1 to TRBJ2-5, with D possibly matching TRBD2 (5 bases). The CDR3 is 13 residues long. CDR1 and CDR2 (germline): SGHRS, YFSETQ. The V end was cut by 1 base, the J end by 5 bases, with 9 bases between. The CDR3 reads CASSLRGYETQYF. The DNA for the CDR3 is TGCGCCAGCAGCTTGAGAGGGTACGAGACCCAGTACTTC.

The chain uses TRBV7-9 and TRBJ1-5; possible D gene TRBD1, 6 bases. Germline assignment: CDR1 SEHNR and CDR2 FQNEAQ (reference sequence). The ends were cut back, 3 bases at V and 3 bases at J, with 9 bases in the middle. The CDR3 loop spans 14 amino acids. The CDR3 region has the DNA TGTGCCAGCAGCTTGGACAGCCTCAATCAGCCCCAGCATTTT. Translated, it gives CASSLDSLNQPQHF.

The V and J genes are TRBV30 and TRBJ1-1, with 9 positions matching TRBD1. V shed 4 bases and J 11 bases; nucleotides not matched to a gene: 5. The CDR3 loop spans 11 amino acids. Germline V gene lookup returns CDR1 GTSNPN and CDR2 SVGIG (reference sequence). CDR3 residues: CAWKDRGWAFF. The CDR3 DNA reads as TGTGCCTGGAAGGACAGGGGCTGGGCTTTCTTT.

This chain joins TRBV19 and TRBJ2-3; TRBD1 is a possible D gene (6 bases). This CDR3 is 14 amino acids long. The V end lost 10 bases, the J end lost 2 bases, and 16 bases lay between the germline ends. CDR1 LNHDA and CDR2 SQIVND come from the germline V gene (reference sequence). The CDR3: CATHEQGNTDTQYF. The CDR3 region has the DNA TGTGCCACCCACGAACAGGGAAACACAGATACGCAGTATTTT.

This sequence joins TRBV6-5 and TRBJ2-7; 7 nucleotides align to TRBD1. Per the germline V gene, CDR1 is MNHEY and CDR2 is SVGAGI. The CDR3 has 15 amino acids. Trimming took 6 bases from V and 4 from J; bases not matched to a gene: 12. This CDR3 is CASRDTGQVQYEQYF. In DNA, the CDR3 is TGTGCCAGCAGGGACACTGGACAGGTACAGTACGAGCAGTACTTC.

The chain has TRBV7-9 and TRBJ1-5, with D hard to call. The CDR3 spans 11 residues. Germline V gene sequence: CDR1 SEHNR, CDR2 FQNEAQ (reference sequence). The germline V and J ends were trimmed by 1 base and 9 bases, with 4 bases remaining between them. The CDR3 region is CASSLGGPQHF. The CDR3 region has the DNA TGTGCCAGCAGCTTAGGCGGGCCCCAGCATTTT.

The chain combines TRBV9 with TRBJ1-4; D is possibly TRBD1 (6 bases). Germline V gene sequence: CDR1 SGDLS, CDR2 YYNGEE. Trimming left V 0 bases short and J 4 bases short, with 10 bases between. The CDR3 runs 15 residues. The CDR3 DNA is TGTGCCAGCAGCGTAGGTGCCAGGGGTAATGAAAAACTGTTTTTT. Protein product: CASSVGARGNEKLFF.

The chain links TRBV11-2 to TRBJ1-3; possibly TRBD1 for D (5 bases). V lost 3 bases to trimming and J lost 0 bases, with 9 bases between them. Germline V gene sequence: CDR1 SGHAT, CDR2 FQNNGV. This CDR3 contains 15 residues. CDR3 nucleotides: TGTGCCAGCAGCTTCGACAGATTCTCTGGAAACACCATATATTTT. Its translation is CASSFDRFSGNTIYF.

The chain carries TRBV10-3 and TRBJ2-4; D might be TRBD2 (5 bases). CDR3 length: 18 residues. The germline gives CDR1 ENHRY, CDR2 SYGVKD. Trimming took 0 bases from V and 6 from J, leaving 21 bases between them. The CDR3 is CAISESKWNAGGRNIQYF. The CDR3, as DNA: TGTGCCATCAGTGAGTCGAAGTGGAACGCGGGCGGTCGAAACATTCAGTACTTC.

V gene TRBV30 combines with J gene TRBJ1-1; the D gene is possibly TRBD1 (6 bases). The CDR3 contains 14 residues. V lost 1 base to trimming and J lost 1 base, with 10 bases between them. The germline CDR1 and CDR2 sequences are GTSNPN and SVGIG (reference sequence). The CDR3 loop is CAWSALTGNTEAFF. The DNA of the CDR3 is TGTGCCTGGAGTGCTCTGACAGGGAACACTGAAGCTTTCTTT.